The rows below give T cell receptor beta chains drawn from one sample of a study of T cells after somatic rescue of genetic block. Measured with immunoSEQ multiplex PCR; TCRdb has only the in-frame clones, and not every one. The table lists tens of thousands of clones, approximately 91% of them singletons. Material for sequencing was peripheral blood mononuclear cells (PBMCs). The origin of the receptors is a man between 25 and 39 years old. The CDR3 runs from the conserved cysteine through the conserved F or W. D genes are given only for firm matches. Rows give clone size only sometimes, using once, few, many, or a class for an expanded clone.

V	J	size	D	CDR3	DNA
TRBV2	TRBJ2-2	.	.	CASNPLGAGELFF	TGTGCCAGCAACCCGCTGGGGGCCGGGGAGCTGTTTTTT
TRBV6-1	TRBJ1-3	.	.	CASSPNPGSGNTIYF	TGTGCCAGCAGCCCAAACCCCGGGTCTGGAAACACCATATATTTT
TRBV10-3	TRBJ1-5	once	.	CAISDDSPLSNQPQHF	TGTGCCATCAGTGACGACAGTCCCTTGAGCAATCAGCCCCAGCATTTT
TRBV19	TRBJ1-4	.	TRBD1	CASTIGTGYEKLFF	TGTGCCAGTACCATCGGGACAGGCTATGAAAAACTGTTTTTT
TRBV15	TRBJ1-2	few	.	CATSRDFPFGYTF	TGTGCCACCAGCAGAGATTTTCCCTTTGGCTACACCTTC
TRBV10-3	TRBJ1-2	.	.	CAISALNGYTF	TGTGCCATCAGTGCGTTGAATGGCTACACCTTC
TRBV5-1	TRBJ2-1	.	TRBD2	CASSYPRLAGFPDRSYNEQFF	TGCGCCAGCAGCTATCCCCGGCTAGCGGGGTTTCCGGATCGCTCCTACAATGAGCAGTTCTTC
TRBV7-9	TRBJ2-7	.	.	CASSLGGDEQYF	TGTGCCAGCAGCTTAGGAGGGGACGAGCAGTACTTC
TRBV19	TRBJ2-3	.	TRBD2	CASSSSGGVATQYF	TGTGCCAGTAGTAGTAGCGGGGGGGTGGCTACGCAGTATTTT
TRBV7-9	TRBJ2-5	.	.	CASSFETQYF	TGTGCCAGCAGCTTCGAGACCCAGTACTTC
TRBV18	TRBJ2-7	.	.	CASSPPGGAQYEQYF	TGTGCCAGCTCACCACCGGGGGGGGCGCAGTACGAGCAGTACTTC
TRBV10-1	TRBJ1-1	few	.	CASSENVEAFF	TGCGCCAGCAGTGAGAATGTTGAAGCTTTCTTT
TRBV7-2	TRBJ2-5	once	TRBD2	CASSSGLAGGKQETQYF	TGTGCCAGCAGCTCGGGACTAGCGGGGGGGAAGCAAGAGACCCAGTACTTC
TRBV29-1	TRBJ1-2	.	.	CSVEDLVGGSYTF	TGCAGCGTTGAAGATCTGGTAGGAGGGAGCTACACCTTC
TRBV28	TRBJ1-5	.	.	CASSQSTGIYGNQPQHF	TGTGCCAGCAGCCAATCCACAGGGATATATGGCAATCAGCCCCAGCATTTT
TRBV10-1	TRBJ1-1	.	.	CASSIWRNTEAFF	TGCGCCAGCAGTATTTGGAGGAACACTGAAGCTTTCTTT
TRBV28	TRBJ2-1	.	TRBD2	CASSHGLAGVFIDEQFF	TGTGCCAGCAGTCACGGACTAGCGGGAGTGTTTATCGATGAGCAGTTCTTC
TRBV4-1	TRBJ1-5	.	.	CASSHEGNQPQHF	TGCGCCAGCAGCCATGAAGGCAATCAGCCCCAGCATTTT
TRBV5-5	TRBJ1-2	.	.	CASSSLIDYTF	TGTGCCAGCAGCTCCCTCATCGACTACACCTTC
TRBV2	TRBJ1-5	few	TRBD1	CASNRQGGNQPQHF	TGTGCCAGCAATAGACAGGGAGGCAATCAGCCCCAGCATTTT
TRBV20-1	TRBJ1-2	.	.	CSASQIYGYTF	TGCAGTGCTAGCCAGATCTATGGCTACACCTTC
TRBV9	TRBJ2-7	.	TRBD2	CASSVAATSGSEEQYF	TGTGCCAGCAGCGTAGCTGCGACTAGCGGGAGTGAGGAGCAGTACTTC
TRBV4-3	TRBJ2-1	.	TRBD2	CASSQEGLAGTVQFF	TGCGCCAGCAGCCAAGAAGGACTAGCGGGGACGGTGCAGTTCTTC
TRBV7-9	TRBJ1-1	.	.	CASTRAGQNTEAFF	TGTGCCAGCACCCGCGCGGGACAAAACACTGAAGCTTTCTTT
TRBV19	TRBJ2-7	.	.	CASSLTATYEQYF	TGTGCCAGTAGTTTGACAGCAACCTACGAGCAGTACTTC
TRBV28	TRBJ2-3	.	TRBD2	CASGASGVTDTQYF	TGTGCCAGCGGGGCTAGCGGGGTCACAGATACGCAGTATTTT
TRBV7-2	TRBJ2-5	.	.	CASSLGGLEETQYF	TGTGCCAGCAGCTTAGGGGGTTTAGAAGAGACCCAGTACTTC
TRBV27	TRBJ2-3	.	TRBD2	CASSFETSGGTDTQYF	TGTGCCAGCAGTTTCGAGACTAGCGGGGGCACAGATACGCAGTATTTT
TRBV27	TRBJ2-3	.	TRBD2	CASSPYLAGGVTDTQYF	TGTGCCAGCAGTCCCTACTTAGCGGGGGGAGTGACAGATACGCAGTATTTT
TRBV12-5	TRBJ2-6	.	TRBD1	CASGVGQGASNVLTF	TGTGCTAGTGGTGTGGGACAGGGGGCGTCCAACGTCCTGACTTTC
TRBV7-9	TRBJ1-2	.	TRBD1	CASSPRTGVYGYTF	TGTGCCAGCAGCCCGAGGACAGGCGTCTATGGCTACACCTTC
TRBV27	TRBJ2-5	.	TRBD1	CASSRGGTGWETQYF	TGTGCCAGCAGTCGAGGCGGGACAGGCTGGGAGACCCAGTACTTC
TRBV2	TRBJ2-3	.	.	CASSGDYSFTDTQYF	TGTGCCAGCAGCGGAGACTACTCTTTTACAGATACGCAGTATTTT
TRBV4-2	TRBJ2-7	.	.	CASSQMTGGSGFYEQYF	TGTGCCAGCAGCCAAATGACAGGAGGGTCTGGATTCTACGAGCAGTACTTC
TRBV10-1	TRBJ2-1	.	TRBD2	CASSDMGLAGSKSSYNEQFF	TGCGCCAGCAGTGATATGGGACTAGCGGGATCCAAGAGCTCCTACAATGAGCAGTTCTTC
TRBV7-8	TRBJ2-7	.	TRBD1	CASSIGTGGFIEQYF	TGTGCCAGCAGCATAGGGACAGGGGGCTTCATCGAGCAGTACTTC
TRBV5-4	TRBJ2-5	.	.	CASSSRRGSAQETQYF	TGTGCCAGCAGCTCGCGCCGGGGAAGCGCACAAGAGACCCAGTACTTC
TRBV28	TRBJ1-1	.	TRBD1	CASSRLDRVNTEAFF	TGTGCCAGCAGTCGGTTGGACAGGGTGAACACTGAAGCTTTCTTT
TRBV15	TRBJ2-7	.	.	CATSIGQSSYEQYF	TGTGCCACCAGCATAGGCCAGAGCTCCTACGAGCAGTACTTC
TRBV7-9	TRBJ2-1	.	TRBD1	CASQQTGGAYNEQFF	TGTGCCAGCCAACAGACAGGGGGCGCCTACAATGAGCAGTTCTTC
TRBV11-2	TRBJ2-7	.	.	CASSLNVAYEQYF	TGTGCCAGCAGCTTAAATGTGGCCTACGAGCAGTACTTC
TRBV2	TRBJ1-5	.	.	CASSEDRANQPQHF	TGTGCCAGCAGTGAAGACAGGGCGAATCAGCCCCAGCATTTT